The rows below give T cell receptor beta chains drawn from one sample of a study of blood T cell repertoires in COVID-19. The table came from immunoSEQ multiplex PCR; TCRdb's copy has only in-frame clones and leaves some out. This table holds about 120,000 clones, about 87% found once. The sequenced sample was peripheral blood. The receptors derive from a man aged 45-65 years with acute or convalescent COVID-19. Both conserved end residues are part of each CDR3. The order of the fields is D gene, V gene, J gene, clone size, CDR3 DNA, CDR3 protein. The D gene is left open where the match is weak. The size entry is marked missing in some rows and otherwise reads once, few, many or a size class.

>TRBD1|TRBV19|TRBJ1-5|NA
TGTGCCAGTAGTAGTGCTCGGACAGGGATTGTTCAGCCCCAGCATTTT
CASSSARTGIVQPQHF
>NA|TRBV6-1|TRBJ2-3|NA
TGTGCCAGCAGTGAAGGGTGGGGGCGCACAGATACGCAGTATTTT
CASSEGWGRTDTQYF
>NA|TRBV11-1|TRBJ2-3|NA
TGTGCCAGCGCGCGGGACAGACCTAGCACAGATACGCAGTATTTT
CASARDRPSTDTQYF
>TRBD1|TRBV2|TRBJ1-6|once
TGTGCCAGCAGTATAGAGGGACAGAAAAATTCACCCCTCCACTTT
CASSIEGQKNSPLHF
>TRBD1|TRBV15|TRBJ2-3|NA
TGTGCCACAGCATGGAGAACAGGGGGTGCAGATACGCAGTATTTT
CATAWRTGGADTQYF
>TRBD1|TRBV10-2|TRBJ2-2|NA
TGCGCCAGCAATCGACAGGGGATTAACACCGGGGAGCTGTTTTTT
CASNRQGINTGELFF
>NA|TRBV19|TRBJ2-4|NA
TGTGCCAGTAAGCCCGCAGGACTCGGGGGCAAAAACATTCAGTACTTC
CASKPAGLGGKNIQYF
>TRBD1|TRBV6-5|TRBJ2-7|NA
TGTGCCAGCAGCGGGACAGGGGGCGTCGACGAGCAGTACTTC
CASSGTGGVDEQYF
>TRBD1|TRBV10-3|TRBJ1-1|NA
TGTGCCACACAGGGGGCTGTCGCTGAAGCTTTCTTT
CATQGAVAEAFF
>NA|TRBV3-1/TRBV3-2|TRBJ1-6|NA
TGTGCCAGCAGCCATCCGCCTGGGAGGGGCCGATCATTTAATTCACCCCTCCACTTT
CASSHPPGRGRSFNSPLHF
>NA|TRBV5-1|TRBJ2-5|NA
TGCGCCAGCTCCCGGACAAGACAAGAGACCCAGTACTTC
CASSRTRQETQYF
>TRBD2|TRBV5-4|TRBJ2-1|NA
TGTGCCAGCAGCCCAAAAGCACTAGCGGGGACCTACAATGAGCAGTTCTTC
CASSPKALAGTYNEQFF
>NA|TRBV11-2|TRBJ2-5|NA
TGTGCCAGCCAACGAGCCGGAGGGCTCGGGGAGACCCAGTACTTC
CASQRAGGLGETQYF
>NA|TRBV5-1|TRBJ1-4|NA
TGCGCCAGCAGCCCCCAACAAGCAACTAATGAAAAACTGTTTTTT
CASSPQQATNEKLFF
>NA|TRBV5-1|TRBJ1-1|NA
TGCGCCAGCAGCTTCAGGGATTCCACTGAAGCTTTCTTT
CASSFRDSTEAFF
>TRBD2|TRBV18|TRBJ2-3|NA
TGTGCCAGCTCACCCCCAAGCGGGGGGGCAAATACGCAGTATTTT
CASSPPSGGANTQYF
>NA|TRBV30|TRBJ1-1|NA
TGTGCCTGGAGTGCTACCTGGGGAGGTGTTGGTGAGGCTTTCTTT
CAWSATWGGVGEAFF
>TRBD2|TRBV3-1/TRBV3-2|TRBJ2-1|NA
TGTGCCAGCAGCCAAGATTACGGACTAGCGGGAGCTAATGAGCAGTTCTTC
CASSQDYGLAGANEQFF
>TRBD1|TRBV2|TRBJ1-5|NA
TGTGCCAGCAGTGAATGGGGGACAGGGGTGCAGCCCCAGCATTTT
CASSEWGTGVQPQHF
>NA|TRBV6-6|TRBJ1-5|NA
TGTGCCAGCAGTTACGGAGTTTATAGCAATCAGCCCCAGCATTTT
CASSYGVYSNQPQHF
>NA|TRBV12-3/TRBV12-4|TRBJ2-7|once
TGTGCCAGCAGTTGGCAAATACCCTACGAGCAGTACTTC
CASSWQIPYEQYF
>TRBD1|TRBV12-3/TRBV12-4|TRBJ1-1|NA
TGTGCCAGCAGGACAGGGGGCCACACTGAAGCTTTCTTT
CASRTGGHTEAFF
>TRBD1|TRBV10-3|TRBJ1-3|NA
TGTGCCATCGGAGAGGACAGGGCTGGAAACACCATATATTTT
CAIGEDRAGNTIYF
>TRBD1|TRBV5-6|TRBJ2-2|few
TGTGCCAGCAGCCGCAGGACAGGGCGGGGCACCGGGGAGCTGTTTTTT
CASSRRTGRGTGELFF
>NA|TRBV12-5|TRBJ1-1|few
TGTGCTAGTACACTTGGGAGGGTACGGGGCGCTGAAGCTTTCTTT
CASTLGRVRGAEAFF
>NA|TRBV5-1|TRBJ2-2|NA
TGCGCCAGCAGCCAAGCCGCCAACACCGGGGAGCTGTTTTTT
CASSQAANTGELFF
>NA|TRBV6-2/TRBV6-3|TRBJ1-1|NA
TGTGCCAGCAGTTATACGGTCACGGGGTACGCTTTCTTT
CASSYTVTGYAFF
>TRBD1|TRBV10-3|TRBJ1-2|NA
TGTGCCATCTCGACAGGGGGCAAAGGCTATGGCTACACCTTC
CAISTGGKGYGYTF
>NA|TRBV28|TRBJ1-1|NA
TGTGCCAGCTACTACAGGGACAACACTGAAGCTTTCTTT
CASYYRDNTEAFF
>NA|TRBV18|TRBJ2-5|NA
TGTGCCAGCTCGCAGGAAGAAGAGACCCAGTACTTC
CASSQEEETQYF
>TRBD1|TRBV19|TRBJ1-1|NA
TGTGCCAGTAGTATAACTCCCGGCAGGGGGCCGGTAACTGAAGCTTTCTTT
CASSITPGRGPVTEAFF
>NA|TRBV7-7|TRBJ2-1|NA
TGTGCTAGCAGCGAGACACTGACTACCTACAATGAGCAGTTCTTC
CASSETLTTYNEQFF
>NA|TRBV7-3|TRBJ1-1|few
TGTGCCAGCAGCTTATCCGGGTATTGGGCTGAAGCTTTCTTT
CASSLSGYWAEAFF
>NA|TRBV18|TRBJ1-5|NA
TGTGCCAGCTCACCGAACGGGAGTGGGTCAATCAGCAATCAGCCCCAGCATTTT
CASSPNGSGSISNQPQHF
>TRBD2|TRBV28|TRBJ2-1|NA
TGTGCCAGCAGTTTTGCGGGAGGCCAGGGGAGGAATGAGCAGTTCTTC
CASSFAGGQGRNEQFF
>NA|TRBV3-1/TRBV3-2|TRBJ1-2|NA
TGTGCCAGCAGCCGAGGTGATCCTGGCTACACCTTC
CASSRGDPGYTF
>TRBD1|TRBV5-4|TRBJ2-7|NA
TGTGCCAGCAGCTCTCCGGGACAGGAAAGGTACGAGCAGTACTTC
CASSSPGQERYEQYF
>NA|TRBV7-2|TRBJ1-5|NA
TGTGCCAGCAGCTTGCGGGGGGGCGCGGGCAATCAGCCCCAGCATTTT
CASSLRGGAGNQPQHF
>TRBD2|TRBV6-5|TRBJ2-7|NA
TGTGCCAGCAGCCGACTTTGGGGGGGGGATTCCGAGCAGTACTTC
CASSRLWGGDSEQYF
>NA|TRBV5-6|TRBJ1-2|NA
TGTGCCAGCAGCTTGGGCAGGGGAGGGTTCGGCTATGGCTACACCTTC
CASSLGRGGFGYGYTF
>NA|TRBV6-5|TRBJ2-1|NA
TGTGCCAGCAGTTACTCTCTAGTCGATGAGCAGTTCTTC
CASSYSLVDEQFF
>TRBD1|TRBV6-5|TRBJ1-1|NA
TGTGCCAGCACCTCGGACAGGGTGAACACTGAAGCTTTCTTT
CASTSDRVNTEAFF
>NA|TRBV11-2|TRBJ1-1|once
TGTGCCAGCAGCTTAGTCATGAACACTGAAGCTTTCTTT
CASSLVMNTEAFF
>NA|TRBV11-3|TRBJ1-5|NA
TGTGCCAGCTCATTAGTAGGGGATCAGCCCCAGCATTTT
CASSLVGDQPQHF
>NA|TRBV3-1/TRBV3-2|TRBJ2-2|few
TGTGCCAGCAGCCAAGCTAATCTCGGGGAGCTGTTTTTT
CASSQANLGELFF
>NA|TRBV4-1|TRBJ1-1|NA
TGCGCCAGCAGCCAAGAACGGGACACCACTGAAGCTTTCTTT
CASSQERDTTEAFF
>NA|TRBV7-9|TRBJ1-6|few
TGTGCCAGCAGCTCCGATTCACCCCTCCACTTT
CASSSDSPLHF
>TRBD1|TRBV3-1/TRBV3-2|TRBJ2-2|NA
TGTGCCAGCAGCCAAGATCCCCGACAGGGTACCGGGGAGCTGTTTTTT
CASSQDPRQGTGELFF